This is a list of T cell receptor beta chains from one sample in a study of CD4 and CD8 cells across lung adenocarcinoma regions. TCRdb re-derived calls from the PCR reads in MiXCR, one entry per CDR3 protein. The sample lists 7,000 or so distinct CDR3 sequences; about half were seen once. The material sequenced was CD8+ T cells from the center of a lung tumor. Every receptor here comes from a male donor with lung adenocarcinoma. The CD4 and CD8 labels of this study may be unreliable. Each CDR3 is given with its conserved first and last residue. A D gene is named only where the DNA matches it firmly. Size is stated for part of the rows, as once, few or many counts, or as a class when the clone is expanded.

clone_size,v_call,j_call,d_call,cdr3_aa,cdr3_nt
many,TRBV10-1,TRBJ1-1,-,CASMGGGTEAFF,TGCGCCAGTATGGGGGGGGGGACTGAAGCTTTCTTT
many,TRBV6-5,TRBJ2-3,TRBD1,CASSYRTGRTDTQYF,TGTGCCAGCAGTTATAGGACAGGGAGGACAGATACGCAGTATTTT
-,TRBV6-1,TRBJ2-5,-,CASSAWGETQYF,TGTGCCAGCTCCGCCTGGGGGGAGACCCAGTACTTC
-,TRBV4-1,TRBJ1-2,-,CASSAISQDYTF,TGCGCCAGCAGCGCTATTAGCCAGGACTACACCTTC
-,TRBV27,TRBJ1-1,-,CASRTANTEAFF,TGTGCCAGCAGGACAGCCAACACTGAAGCTTTCTTT
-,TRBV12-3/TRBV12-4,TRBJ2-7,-,CASSSLRGTQQYF,TGTGCCAGCAGTTCTCTCCGTGGGACCCAGCAGTACTTC
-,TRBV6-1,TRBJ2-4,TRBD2,CAGSGGRGHDTQYF,TGTGCGGGCAGCGGGGGCCGTGGCCATGACACCCAGTACTTC
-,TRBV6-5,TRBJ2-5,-,CASSYSIEGETQYF,TGTGCCAGCAGTTACTCGATTGAGGGAGAGACCCAGTACTTC
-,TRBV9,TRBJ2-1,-,CASSVGYNEQFF,TGTGCCAGCAGCGTGGGGTACAATGAGCAGTTCTTC
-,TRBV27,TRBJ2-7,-,CASSGRTSPYEQYF,TGTGCCAGCAGTGGGCGGACTTCCCCCTACGAGCAGTACTTC
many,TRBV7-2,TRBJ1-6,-,CASSLGHNSPLHF,TGTGCCAGCAGCTTGGGGCATAATTCACCCCTCCACTTT
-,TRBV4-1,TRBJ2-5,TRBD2,CASSRRGRLAGGQETQYF,TGCGCCAGCAGCCGACGCGGTAGACTAGCGGGGGGCCAAGAGACCCAGTACTTC
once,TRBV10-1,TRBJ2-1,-,CASRDGNEQFF,TGCGCCAGCAGGGACGGCAATGAGCAGTTCTTC
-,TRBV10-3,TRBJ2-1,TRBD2,CAISERLAGGNEQFF,TGTGCCATCAGTGAGAGACTAGCGGGGGGCAATGAGCAGTTCTTC
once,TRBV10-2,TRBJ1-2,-,CASRSRGNYGYTF,TGCGCCAGCAGATCCAGGGGAAACTATGGCTACACCTTC
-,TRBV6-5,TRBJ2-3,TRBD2,CASSLAGGPGDTQYF,TGTGCCAGCAGTTTAGCGGGGGGGCCGGGAGATACGCAGTATTTT
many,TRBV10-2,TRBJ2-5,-,CASSDGRKGTPQYF,TGCGCCAGCAGTGACGGAAGAAAGGGGACGCCCCAGTACTTC
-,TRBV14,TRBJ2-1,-,CASSQAPRTYNEQFF,TGTGCCAGCAGCCAAGCGCCCCGGACCTACAATGAGCAGTTCTTC
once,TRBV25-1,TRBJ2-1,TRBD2,CASTPGRASGGPYNEQFF,TGTGCCAGCACCCCCGGGAGGGCTAGCGGGGGACCCTACAATGAGCAGTTCTTC
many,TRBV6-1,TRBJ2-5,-,CASSPSGTEETQYF,TGTGCCAGCAGTCCTTCCGGGACGGAAGAGACCCAGTACTTC
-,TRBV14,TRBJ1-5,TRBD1,CASSQARRIYRGPNQPQHF,TGTGCCAGCAGCCAAGCACGGAGAATTTACAGGGGCCCTAATCAGCCCCAGCATTTT
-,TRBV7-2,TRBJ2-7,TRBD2,CASRPPSGSSYEQYF,TGTGCCAGCAGACCTCCTAGCGGGAGTTCCTACGAGCAGTACTTC
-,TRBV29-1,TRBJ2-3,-,CSVIRLGGFTDTQYF,TGCAGCGTCATAAGACTGGGAGGTTTTACAGATACGCAGTATTTT
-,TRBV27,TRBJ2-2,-,CASSFVSGGGGELFF,TGTGCCAGCAGTTTTGTATCCGGGGGAGGCGGGGAGCTGTTTTTT
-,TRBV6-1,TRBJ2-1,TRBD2,CASFSSGGYEQFF,TGTGCCAGCTTTTCTAGCGGGGGATATGAGCAGTTCTTC
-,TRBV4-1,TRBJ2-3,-,CASSQVAYTDTQYF,TGCGCCAGCAGCCAAGTTGCATACACAGATACGCAGTATTTT
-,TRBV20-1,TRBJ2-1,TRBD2,CSARKGGGAGNEQFF,TGCAGTGCTAGAAAAGGCGGGGGGGCCGGCAATGAGCAGTTCTTC
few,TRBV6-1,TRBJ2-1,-,CASSAVVWSQQFF,TGTGCCAGCAGTGCCGTGGTGTGGAGCCAGCAGTTCTTC
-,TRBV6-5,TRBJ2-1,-,CASSYSGPVYNEQFF,TGTGCCAGCAGTTACTCGGGACCCGTGTACAATGAGCAGTTCTTC
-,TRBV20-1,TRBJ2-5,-,CSAINPGTNQETQYF,TGCAGTGCTATAAACCCCGGGACAAACCAAGAGACCCAGTACTTC
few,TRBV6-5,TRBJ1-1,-,CASSYVGTANTEAFF,TGTGCCAGCAGTTACGTCGGGACGGCGAACACTGAAGCTTTCTTT